Listed below are T cell receptor beta chains from one sample, sequenced in a study of human T cells and chemical hapten exposure. Each CDR3 protein gets one entry after TCRdb re-called the RACE reads with MiXCR. In the table there are roughly 50,000 distinct CDR3 sequences, 8% to 13% of which are singletons. Material: whole blood, obtained in connection with sensitization to the hapten diphenylcyclopropenone (DPC). These TCRs come from a woman in her forties with alopecia areata. Some clones in this sample may be carry-over from other donors' samples. Both conserved end residues are trimmed from each CDR3. Fields, in order: V gene, J gene, CDR3 protein.

v_call: TRBV28
j_call: TRBJ1-2
cdr3_aa: ASIWTGPYGYT

v_call: TRBV7-8
j_call: TRBJ1-1
cdr3_aa: ASSLAWFGNTEAF

v_call: TRBV25-1
j_call: TRBJ2-7
cdr3_aa: ASSPKQGNEQY

v_call: TRBV30
j_call: TRBJ2-3
cdr3_aa: AWSVTSTDTQY

v_call: TRBV7-8
j_call: TRBJ2-3
cdr3_aa: ASSPNAGHSTDTQY

v_call: TRBV5-1
j_call: TRBJ2-5
cdr3_aa: ASNQGGEETQY

v_call: TRBV6-2/TRBV6-3
j_call: TRBJ2-7
cdr3_aa: ASSRYKYEQY

v_call: TRBV20-1
j_call: TRBJ1-6
cdr3_aa: SASEGGWDSYNSPLH

v_call: TRBV29-1
j_call: TRBJ1-1
cdr3_aa: SVHPGGTEAF

v_call: TRBV6-2/TRBV6-3
j_call: TRBJ2-1
cdr3_aa: ASSYSGTSYNEQF

v_call: TRBV27
j_call: TRBJ2-7
cdr3_aa: ASSFVGSPAGEQY

v_call: TRBV20-1
j_call: TRBJ1-1
cdr3_aa: SALGTAEAF

v_call: TRBV28
j_call: TRBJ1-5
cdr3_aa: ASRSTDSNQPQH

v_call: TRBV6-5
j_call: TRBJ2-2
cdr3_aa: ASEGAGPGELF

v_call: TRBV6-5
j_call: TRBJ1-5
cdr3_aa: ASSSRPTGQPQH

v_call: TRBV3-1
j_call: TRBJ2-3
cdr3_aa: ASSQDFGGSTDTQY

v_call: TRBV7-6
j_call: TRBJ1-4
cdr3_aa: ASSLAEGSDRKLF

v_call: TRBV7-9
j_call: TRBJ1-1
cdr3_aa: ASSLAGGYAEAF

v_call: TRBV20-1
j_call: TRBJ2-1
cdr3_aa: SARSPPSAEQF

v_call: TRBV7-2
j_call: TRBJ2-3
cdr3_aa: ASSLYLPDTQY

v_call: TRBV28
j_call: TRBJ1-5
cdr3_aa: ASSLGGWQPQH

v_call: TRBV28
j_call: TRBJ1-3
cdr3_aa: ASSLTGGSIGTWRELSGNTIY

v_call: TRBV24-1
j_call: TRBJ2-3
cdr3_aa: ATSGPAGGSDTQY

v_call: TRBV5-1
j_call: TRBJ2-5
cdr3_aa: ASSSSGRGQETQY

v_call: TRBV9
j_call: TRBJ2-2
cdr3_aa: ASSAQIWARTSNTGELF

v_call: TRBV20-1
j_call: TRBJ2-3
cdr3_aa: SARGLDIRGADTQY

v_call: TRBV12-5
j_call: TRBJ1-1
cdr3_aa: ASGYGNTEAF

v_call: TRBV18
j_call: TRBJ1-2
cdr3_aa: ASSPGAPNYGYT

v_call: TRBV4-3
j_call: TRBJ2-2
cdr3_aa: ASSQEGRGTGELF

v_call: TRBV5-1
j_call: TRBJ1-3
cdr3_aa: ASSLALGTGNTIY

v_call: TRBV9
j_call: TRBJ2-1
cdr3_aa: ASSVAGQGYNEQF

v_call: TRBV6-5
j_call: TRBJ2-7
cdr3_aa: ATGGQGAHEQY

v_call: TRBV10-3
j_call: TRBJ2-7
cdr3_aa: AIGTASYEQY

v_call: TRBV5-5
j_call: TRBJ2-2
cdr3_aa: ASSERDRRSNTGELF

v_call: TRBV27
j_call: TRBJ2-5
cdr3_aa: ASSPPGETQY

v_call: TRBV27
j_call: TRBJ2-5
cdr3_aa: ASSPGPMGETQY

v_call: TRBV27
j_call: TRBJ2-7
cdr3_aa: ASSLSTGGIYEQY

v_call: TRBV20-1
j_call: TRBJ1-1
cdr3_aa: SASRVNTEAF

v_call: TRBV28
j_call: TRBJ1-6
cdr3_aa: ASSFPQGGTNSPLH

v_call: TRBV20-1
j_call: TRBJ1-2
cdr3_aa: SALNRAAYGYT

v_call: TRBV27
j_call: TRBJ2-3
cdr3_aa: ASSFLLTSGRTDTQY